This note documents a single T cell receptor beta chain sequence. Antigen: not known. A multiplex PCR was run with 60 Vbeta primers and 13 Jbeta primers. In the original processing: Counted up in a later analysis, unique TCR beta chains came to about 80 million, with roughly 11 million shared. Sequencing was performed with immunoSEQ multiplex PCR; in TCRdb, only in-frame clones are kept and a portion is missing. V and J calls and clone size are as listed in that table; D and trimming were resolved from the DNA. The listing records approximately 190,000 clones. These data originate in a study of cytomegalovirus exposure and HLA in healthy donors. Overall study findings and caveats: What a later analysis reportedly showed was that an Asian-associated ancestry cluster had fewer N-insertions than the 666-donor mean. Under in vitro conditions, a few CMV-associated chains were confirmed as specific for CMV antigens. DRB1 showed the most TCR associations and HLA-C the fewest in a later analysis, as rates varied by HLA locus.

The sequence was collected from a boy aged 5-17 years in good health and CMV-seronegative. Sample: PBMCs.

Written as DNA, the CDR3 is TGTGCCAGCAGCTTATCGGGGGGCGGCAATGAGCAGTTCTTC. As protein: CASSLSGGGNEQFF. The rearrangement links TRBV7-6 to TRBJ2-1; a weak D match, TRBD2 (7 bases). The CDR3 covers 14 residues. Germline CDR1 is SGHVS and CDR2 is FNYEAQ. The ends were cut back, 2 bases at V and 6 bases at J, with 11 bases in the middle. Combining the CDR3 with reference TRBV7-6 and TRBJ2-1 gives the whole variable domain GAGVSQSPRYKVTKRGQDVALRCDPISGHVSLYWYRQALGQGPEFLTYFNYEAQQDKSGLPNDRFSAERPEGSISTLTIQRTEQRDSAMYRCASSLSGGGNEQFFGPGTRLTVL.